The 25 T cell receptor beta chains below were found in one sample sequenced in a study of blood T cell repertoires in COVID-19. Profiling relied on immunoSEQ multiplex PCR, and the TCRdb table lists in-frame clones only, not all of them. The sample shows 120,000 or so clones, roughly 91% of them seen only once. Sequencing was done on a sample of peripheral blood. The receptors were sampled from a human donor in a cohort sampled during active COVID-19.

The rearrangement uses TRBV6-1 and TRBJ2-7, with no clear D. V was pared by 3 bases and J by 2 bases, with 8 bases between. Looked up from germline, CDR1 is MNHNS and CDR2 is SASEGT. The CDR3 extends over 13 amino acids. CDR3 protein: CASSESEAYEQYF. The CDR3, as DNA: TGTGCCAGCAGTGAGAGTGAGGCCTACGAGCAGTACTTC.

This chain connects TRBV6-1 to TRBJ2-1; TRBD2 matches 7 bases. Germline CDR1 and CDR2: MNHNS and SASEGT. J was trimmed by 3 bases and V by 2 bases; bases with no gene match: 7. The CDR3 sequence is 16 residues long. As DNA, the CDR3 is TGTGCCAGCAGTGAATGGGCGGCGGGAGACTACAATGAGCAGTTCTTC. Its translation: CASSEWAAGDYNEQFF.

This clone was found a few times. V usage is TRBV13 and J usage is TRBJ2-7, with D maybe TRBD1 (6 bases). The V end was cut by 4 bases, the J end by 0 bases, with 22 bases between. The CDR3 sequence is 18 residues long. CDR1 is PRHDT, CDR2 FYEKMQ, per germline (reference sequence). This chain's CDR3 is CASSSRRLRQENSYEQYF. The DNA for the CDR3 is TGTGCCAGCAGCTCCCGTAGGTTGAGACAGGAGAACTCCTACGAGCAGTACTTC.

The chain carries TRBV7-2 and TRBJ2-1, with 7 bases fitting TRBD2. The CDR3 contains 14 residues. Germline loops: CDR1 SGHTA, CDR2 FQGNSA. Trimming took 0 bases from V and 7 from J; bases not matched to a gene: 3. Here the CDR3 reads CASSLAGGTNEQFF. CDR3 bases: TGTGCCAGCAGCTTAGCGGGAGGGACTAATGAGCAGTTCTTC.

The chain joins TRBV10-3 to TRBJ1-2; 7 nucleotides match TRBD1. CDR3 length equals 12 residues. The germline V gene encodes CDR1 ENHRY and CDR2 SYGVKD. V gave up 8 bases and J gave up 7 bases; unmatched junction bases: 7. CDR3 residues: CAISDRDGGYTF. The CDR3 DNA reads as TGTGCCATCTCCGACAGGGATGGTGGCTACACCTTC.

The chain is built from TRBV7-9 and TRBJ1-1; D possibly corresponds to TRBD1 (6 bases). The CDR3 has 15 amino acids. Germline CDR1 SEHNR, CDR2 FQNEAQ (reference sequence). V lost 5 bases and J 1 base, leaving 14 bases between the germline ends. The CDR3 DNA sequence: TGTGCCAGCAGCGGGATCCTGACAGGGAACACTGAAGCTTTCTTT. Translation gives CASSGILTGNTEAFF.

V and J are TRBV6-5 and TRBJ1-6; D not resolved. In germline, CDR1 is MNHEY, CDR2 SVGAGI. CDR3 length: 15 residues. The ends were cut back, 4 bases at V and 5 bases at J, with 12 bases in the middle. CDR3 DNA sequence: TGTGCCAGCAGTTGGGAGGAGGCCAATAATTCACCCCTCCACTTT. It yields the protein CASSWEEANNSPLHF.

CDR3 region: CASSKDRVGETQYF. CDR3 in DNA: TGTGCCAGCAGCAAGGACAGGGTGGGAGAGACCCAGTACTTC. This chain joins TRBV7-2 and TRBJ2-5, with TRBD1 matching 8 bases. The length of the CDR3 is 14 residues. V dropped 5 bases and J dropped 4; count of bases not matched to a gene: 6. CDR1 is SGHTA, CDR2 FQGNSA, per germline.

V is TRBV5-6 and J is TRBJ2-5; 10 bases line up with TRBD2. Germline values: CDR1 SGHDT, CDR2 YYEEEE. The CDR3 totals 17 residues. V shed 3 bases and J 5 bases; nucleotides not matched to a gene: 13. The CDR3 protein is CASSWGASGSFGETQYF. CDR3 nucleotide sequence: TGTGCCAGCAGCTGGGGGGCTAGCGGGAGTTTTGGGGAGACCCAGTACTTC. Using reference TRBV5-6 and TRBJ2-5 for the parts outside the CDR3, the full variable domain is DAGVTQSPTHLIKTRGQQVTLRCSPKSGHDTVSWYQQALGQGPQFIFQYYEEEERQRGNFPDRFSGHQFPNYSSELNVNALLLGDSALYLCASSWGASGSFGETQYFGPGTRLLVL.

This chain joins TRBV6-5 and TRBJ2-1; TRBD2 matches at 10 bases. CDR3 size: 14 residues. Per germline, CDR1 MNHEY and CDR2 SVGAGI. The V gene end was trimmed by 7 bases and the J gene end by 9 bases; junction bases not matched to a gene: 9. In DNA, the CDR3 is TGTGCCAGCACCCTAGCGGGGGTGTTTGTTGAGCAGTTCTTC. Encoded protein: CASTLAGVFVEQFF.

This clone was recorded only once. The V call is TRBV10-2, the J call TRBJ2-7, with 9 bases lining up with TRBD2. Germline V gene lookup returns CDR1 WSHSY and CDR2 SAAADI. This CDR3 comprises 13 residues. V gave up 5 bases and J gave up 4 bases; unmatched junction bases: 3. The CDR3 here is CASSLTSGYEQYF. CDR3 in DNA: TGCGCCAGCAGTTTGACTAGCGGTTACGAGCAGTACTTC.

The rearrangement uses TRBV7-9 and TRBJ2-3; tentatively, D is TRBD1 (6 bases). Germline values: CDR1 SEHNR, CDR2 FQNEAQ (reference sequence). CDR3 length equals 18 residues. The V end lost 1 base, the J end lost 6 bases, and 23 bases lay between the germline ends. The CDR3: CASSLVTGLGSQADTQYF. CDR3 nucleotides: TGTGCCAGCAGCTTAGTGACAGGATTGGGGTCGCAGGCCGATACGCAGTATTTT. The full variable domain, with the rest looked up from reference TRBV7-9 and TRBJ2-3, is DTGVSQNPRHKITKRGQNVTFRCDPISEHNRLYWYRQTLGQGPEFLTYFQNEAQLEKSRLLSDRFSAERPKGSFSTLEIQRTEQGDSAMYLCASSLVTGLGSQADTQYFGPGTRLTVL.

The chain employs TRBV6-5 and TRBJ1-2, with D tentatively TRBD1 (6 bases). Trimming shortened V by 6 bases and J by 1 base, and 15 bases separated the two germline ends. Per germline, CDR1 MNHEY and CDR2 SVGAGI. The CDR3 is 15 amino acids. The CDR3 spells CASSPQGGVNYGYTF. For the CDR3, the DNA is TGTGCCAGCAGCCCACAGGGCGGAGTTAACTATGGCTACACCTTC.

The V call is TRBV15, the J call TRBJ2-2; perhaps TRBD2 as D (6 bases). This CDR3 is built from 15 residues. CDR1 is LNHNV and CDR2 is YYDKDF in the germline V gene (reference sequence). V was pared by 1 base and J by 3 bases, with 9 bases between. The CDR3 sequence: CATSRVGEDTGELFF. In DNA form, the CDR3 reads TGTGCCACCAGCAGAGTGGGGGAGGACACCGGGGAGCTGTTTTTT.

V is TRBV7-9 and J is TRBJ2-5; TRBD1 matches 7 bases. Germline V gene sequence: CDR1 SEHNR, CDR2 FQNEAQ (reference sequence). V lost 1 base and J lost 4; bases outside the gene matches: 0. This CDR3 is 13 amino acids long. The CDR3 loop is CASSLDRGETQYF. CDR3 nucleotide sequence: TGTGCCAGCAGCTTAGACAGGGGAGAGACCCAGTACTTC.

The V gene is TRBV5-1, the J gene TRBJ1-6, with D possibly being TRBD1 (5 bases). V lost 4 bases and J lost 8, with 19 bases in between. CDR1 SGHRS and CDR2 YFSETQ come from the germline V gene. The CDR3 is 16 amino acids. CDR3 loop: CASSPGRASPYSPLHF. CDR3 DNA sequence: TGCGCCAGCAGCCCAGGGAGGGCGTCCCCCTATTCACCCCTCCACTTT.

This clone was seen once. The chain recombines TRBV12-3 or TRBV12-4 with TRBJ2-2; no reliable D call. The V and J ends lost 3 bases and 5 bases respectively, with 7 bases between them. There are 13 residues in the CDR3. The CDR3, as DNA: TGTGCCAGCAGTTTGCAGGTGACCGGGGAGCTGTTTTTT. This gives the protein CASSLQVTGELFF.

This CDR3 is CASSLAGETDTQYF. The DNA for the CDR3 is TGCGCCAGCAGCTTAGCGGGGGAAACAGATACGCAGTATTTT. The chain uses TRBV5-1 and TRBJ2-3, with 8 nucleotides matching TRBD2. The CDR3 consists of 14 residues. Germline values: CDR1 SGHRS, CDR2 YFSETQ. V was pared by 2 bases and J by 3 bases, with 2 bases of the junction left unmatched.

This clone appeared once. The gene calls are TRBV2 and TRBJ2-5, with D tentatively TRBD1 (5 bases). V was trimmed by 5 bases and J by 4 bases, leaving 8 bases between them. The length of the CDR3 is 12 residues. Per the germline V gene, CDR1 is SNHLY and CDR2 is FYNNEI. The CDR3 loop is CASSTDRETQYF. CDR3 in DNA: TGTGCCAGCAGTACAGACAGAGAGACCCAGTACTTC.

This clone turned up a few times. V gene TRBV5-4 combines with J gene TRBJ1-6; TRBD1 is a possible D gene (6 bases). Trimming removed 0 bases at V and 9 bases at J, with 13 bases between. CDR1 and CDR2 (germline): SGHNT, YYREEE (reference sequence). The CDR3 contains 15 residues. CDR3 in amino acids: CASSLGDTGPSPLHF. The CDR3 DNA reads TGTGCCAGCAGCTTGGGGGACACGGGGCCTTCACCCCTCCACTTT.

The rearrangement links TRBV7-9 to TRBJ2-3, with 8 positions matching TRBD2. The V and J ends lost 4 bases and 4 bases, in that order; junction bases with no gene match: 4. CDR3 size: 14 residues. Per the germline V gene, CDR1 is SEHNR and CDR2 is FQNEAQ (reference sequence). In nucleotides, the CDR3 is TGTGCCAGCAGCTATGGGACTAGTGCAGATACGCAGTATTTT. This translates into CASSYGTSADTQYF.

This clone was seen only once. The V call is TRBV2, the J call TRBJ1-4, with 8 nucleotides matching TRBD1. Trimming at V came to 5 bases and at J to 7 bases, leaving 12 bases not matched to a gene. In germline, CDR1 is SNHLY, CDR2 FYNNEI. This CDR3 has 16 residues. CDR3 sequence reads: CASSFTSTGVGEKLFF. CDR3 sequence (DNA): TGTGCCAGCAGTTTTACATCGACAGGGGTCGGTGAAAAACTGTTTTTT. The full variable domain, completed using reference TRBV2 and TRBJ1-4, is EPEVTQTPSHQVTQMGQEVILRCVPISNHLYFYWYRQILGQKVEFLVSFYNNEISEKSEIFDDQFSVERPDGSNFTLKIRSTKLEDSAMYFCASSFTSTGVGEKLFFGSGTQLSVL.

The chain employs TRBV23-1 and TRBJ2-7; D gene unclear. TRBV23-1 is sorted into the ORF group, with uncertain function. The CDR3 totals 17 residues. Trimming cost V 5 bases and J 2 bases, with 22 bases left between them. CDR3 DNA: TGCGCCAGCAGTATCACCCGGCCTCAGGAAAAGACCTACGAGCAGTACTTC. This codes for CASSITRPQEKTYEQYF.

The chain is built from TRBV11-2 and TRBJ2-7, with D maybe TRBD1 (5 bases). Germline V gene data show CDR1 as SGHAT and CDR2 as FQNNGV. The CDR3 has 16 residues. Trimming stripped 3 bases from V and 5 bases from J, with 20 bases between. The CDR3 reads CASSFREGPVWDEQYF. In nucleotides, the CDR3 is TGTGCCAGCAGCTTCAGGGAAGGGCCGGTGTGGGACGAGCAGTACTTC.

This chain connects TRBV5-1 to TRBJ2-2; no reliable D call. This CDR3 comprises 13 residues. Germline lookup yields CDR1 SGHRS and CDR2 YFSETQ. V was shortened by 0 bases and J by 9 bases, with 9 bases between the two germline ends. The CDR3 reads CASSLEAIRELFF. CDR3 sequence (DNA): TGCGCCAGCAGCTTGGAAGCGATCCGGGAGCTGTTTTTT.